Below, 5 T cell receptor beta chains from the same sample are listed, as sequenced in a study of shared clonotypes between healthy human individuals. Assay: immunoSEQ multiplex PCR; the TCRdb copy retains only in-frame clones and omits some. This sample has over 950,000 clones, with approximately 75% found just once. The material sequenced was memory CD4+ T cells from PBMCs. As to subset: CD45RA-negative fraction. Source of these receptors: a man younger than 35 in good health. Some clones in this sample may be carry-over from other donors' samples.

The chain links TRBV11-3 to TRBJ2-1, with 8 bases aligning to TRBD1. Germline lookup yields CDR1 SGHNT and CDR2 YENEEA. The ends lost 5 bases at V and 6 bases at J; junction bases unmatched: 9. This CDR3 region has 15 residues. The CDR3 protein is CASSQGQGEGNEQFF. CDR3 coding DNA: TGTGCCAGCAGCCAAGGACAGGGAGAGGGCAATGAGCAGTTCTTC.

This clone was recorded only once. The chain recombines TRBV7-2 with TRBJ1-2, with 11 positions matching TRBD1. CDR1 is SGHTA, CDR2 FQGNSA, per germline. The ends lost 5 bases at V and 1 base at J; junction bases unmatched: 9. CDR3 length: 17 amino acids. The DNA for the CDR3 is TGTGCCAGCAGCCCCCGGGACAGGGGGAATTTTAACTATGGCTACACCTTC. It codes for CASSPRDRGNFNYGYTF.

The CDR3 loop reads CASRDHPGQGNYGYTF. CDR3 nucleotides: TGTGCCAGCAGAGATCATCCGGGACAGGGGAACTATGGCTACACCTTC. The chain links TRBV28 to TRBJ1-2; 10 nucleotides align to TRBD1. The CDR3 has 16 amino acids. V was pared by 6 bases and J by 2 bases, with 9 bases of the junction left unmatched. In germline, CDR1 is MDHEN, CDR2 SYDVKM.

This clone appeared once. This chain joins TRBV29-1 and TRBJ1-1; TRBD1 might be the D (6 bases). Deletions cut 1 base from V and 4 bases from J, with 25 bases between. This CDR3 comprises 18 residues. Germline CDR1 reads SQVTM; CDR2 reads ANQGSEA. The CDR3 sequence is CSVEGQRDLLRTATEAFF. DNA of the CDR3: TGCAGCGTTGAAGGTCAACGAGATCTACTCAGGACAGCCACTGAAGCTTTCTTT. The full variable domain, its missing parts supplied by reference TRBV29-1 and TRBJ1-1, is SAVISQKPSRDICQRGTSLTIQCQVDSQVTMMFWYRQQPGQSLTLIATANQGSEATYESGFVIDKFPISRPNLTFSTLTVSNMSPEDSSIYLCSVEGQRDLLRTATEAFFGQGTRLTVV.

This clone has a handful of counts. The chain joins TRBV5-1 to TRBJ1-2, with 7 bases fitting TRBD1. Germline V lookup: CDR1 SGHRS, CDR2 YFSETQ. The CDR3 has 15 residues. Trimming at V came to 4 bases and at J to 4 bases, leaving 10 bases not matched to a gene. CDR3 loop: CASSPRTGPIYGYTF. In nucleotides, the CDR3 is TGCGCCAGCAGCCCAAGGACAGGCCCAATCTATGGCTACACCTTC.